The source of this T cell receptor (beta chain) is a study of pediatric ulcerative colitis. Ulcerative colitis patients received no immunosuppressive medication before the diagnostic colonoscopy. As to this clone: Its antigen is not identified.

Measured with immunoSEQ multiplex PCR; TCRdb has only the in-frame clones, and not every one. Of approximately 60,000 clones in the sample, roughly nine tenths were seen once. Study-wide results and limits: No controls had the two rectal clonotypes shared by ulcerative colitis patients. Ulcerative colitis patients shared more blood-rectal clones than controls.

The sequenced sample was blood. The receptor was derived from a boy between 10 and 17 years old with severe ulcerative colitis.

CDR3 bases: TGTGCCAGCAGCTTAACCGGGACAGGCGACTATGGCTACACCTTC. This gives the protein CASSLTGTGDYGYTF. V and J are TRBV11-2 and TRBJ1-2; the match to TRBD1 covers 8 bases. This CDR3 spans 15 amino acids. Trimming removed 2 bases from V and 3 bases from J; junction bases left unmatched: 5. CDR1 SGHAT and CDR2 FQNNGV come from the germline V gene. Filled out from reference TRBV11-2 and TRBJ1-2, the complete variable domain reads EAGVAQSPRYKIIEKRQSVAFWCNPISGHATLYWYQQILGQGPKLLIQFQNNGVVDDSQLPKDRFSAERLKGVDSTLKIQPAKLEDSAVYLCASSLTGTGDYGYTFGSGTRLTVV.